Listed here are 18 T cell receptor beta chains from one sample, sequenced in a study of blood T cells in healthy people across ages. The authors ran a second PCR of 7 to 11 cycles using a sample-barcoded 5' primer and a J-beta primer mix. MiXCR, run by TCRdb on the 5' RACE reads, gives a single entry per CDR3 protein. The repertoire holds about 940,000 distinct CDR3 sequences, with roughly 43% as singletons. Material: blood. Receptor source: a man aged 25 to 40 in good health.

This clonotype was found a few times. This chain connects TRBV7-9 to TRBJ2-7; a weak D match, TRBD1 (5 bases). The CDR3 loop spans 14 amino acids. Germline lookup yields CDR1 SEHNR and CDR2 FQNEAQ (reference sequence). Trimming cost V 5 bases and J 5 bases, with 16 bases left between them. The CDR3 loop reads CASSARTQSNEQYF. CDR3 bases: TGTGCCAGCAGCGCGAGGACACAAAGCAACGAGCAGTACTTC. Filled out from reference TRBV7-9 and TRBJ2-7, the complete variable domain reads DTGVSQNPRHKITKRGQNVTFRCDPISEHNRLYWYRQTLGQGPEFLTYFQNEAQLEKSRLLSDRFSAERPKGSFSTLEIQRTEQGDSAMYLCASSARTQSNEQYFGPGTRLTVT.

The rearrangement uses TRBV6-5 and TRBJ1-1; D might be TRBD1 (5 bases). The CDR3 covers 15 residues. The V gene's germline CDR1 is MNHEY and CDR2 SVGAGI. V was shortened by 6 bases and J by 0 bases, with 14 bases between the two germline ends. This CDR3 is CASSIRQSMNTEAFF. CDR3 DNA sequence: TGTGCCAGCAGCATAAGACAGTCTATGAACACTGAAGCTTTCTTT.

V gene TRBV11-2 combines with J gene TRBJ2-7, with 10 bases matching TRBD1. The CDR3 consists of 14 residues. Germline V gene sequence: CDR1 SGHAT, CDR2 FQNNGV. The ends lost 0 bases at V and 12 bases at J; junction bases unmatched: 8. The CDR3 spells CASSLDRGTGVTYF. Written as DNA, the CDR3 is TGTGCCAGCAGCTTAGATCGCGGGACAGGGGTGACGTACTTC.

This clonotype was counted between two and nine times. V usage is TRBV7-9 and J usage is TRBJ1-2; D remains unclear. V lost 5 bases to trimming and J lost 1 base, with 5 bases between them. The germline V gene has CDR1 SEHNR and CDR2 FQNEAQ (reference sequence). This CDR3 spans 12 amino acids. CDR3 loop: CASSGSNYGYTF. CDR3 coding DNA: TGTGCCAGCAGCGGCAGTAACTATGGCTACACCTTC.

The chain is built from TRBV20-1 and TRBJ2-2; 8 bases align to TRBD2. The CDR3 contains 13 residues. Trimming cost V 4 bases and J 3 bases; bases outside gene matches: 1. CDR1 and CDR2 (germline): DFQATT, SNEGSKA (reference sequence). CDR3 DNA sequence: TGCAGTGCTACTAGCGGGTACACCGGGGAGCTGTTTTTT. Protein product: CSATSGYTGELFF.

The CDR3 sequence: CASNPDRASYEQYF. The CDR3 DNA sequence: TGTGCCAGCAATCCGGACAGGGCATCCTACGAGCAGTACTTC. The rearrangement links TRBV6-7 to TRBJ2-7; 8 positions match TRBD1. TRBV6-7 counts as an open reading frame of uncertain function. CDR3 length: 14 residues. V lost 7 bases, J lost 1 base, and 6 bases stayed unmatched.

This clonotype was counted between two and nine times. This chain uses TRBV7-3 with TRBJ2-1, with D tentatively TRBD1 or TRBD2 (5 bases each). Trimming took 6 bases from V and 6 from J, leaving 12 bases between them. CDR3 size: 13 residues. Germline V CDR1 and CDR2: SGHTA, FQGTGA. The CDR3 DNA reads TGTGCCAGCAGACGCCAGGGACGCAATGAGCAGTTCTTC. Residues: CASRRQGRNEQFF.

This chain joins TRBV10-3 and TRBJ1-6, with D possibly being TRBD1 (5 bases). Germline loops: CDR1 ENHRY, CDR2 SYGVKD. Trimming took 2 bases from V and 10 from J, leaving 9 bases between them. The CDR3 is made up of 13 amino acids. The CDR3 DNA reads as TGTGCCATCAGTGAGAAAGAGGGGTCACCCCTCCACTTT. Translation: CAISEKEGSPLHF.

J is TRBJ2-4 and V is TRBV5-1; D not certain. Germline loops: CDR1 SGHRS, CDR2 YFSETQ. V shed 3 bases and J shed 9 bases, with 13 bases lying between them. This CDR3 has 13 residues. DNA of the CDR3: TGCGCCAGCAGCTGGGCTCCTGAAAGCATTCAGTACTTC. It yields the protein CASSWAPESIQYF.

This clonotype was detected ten times or more. V gene TRBV20-1 combines with J gene TRBJ2-5, with 7 bases identical to TRBD1. V shed 1 base, J shed 3 bases, and the junction held 5 bases outside the gene matches. The CDR3 is 14 amino acids. CDR1 and CDR2 (germline): DFQATT, SNEGSKA (reference sequence). The CDR3 bases are TGCAGTGCTAGAGTACAAGGGACAGAAGAGACCCAGTACTTC. The encoded protein is CSARVQGTEETQYF.

The gene calls are TRBV6-2 or TRBV6-3 and TRBJ2-3; possible D gene TRBD2, 6 bases. The length of the CDR3 is 17 residues. Trimming shortened V by 0 bases and J by 0 bases, and 13 bases separated the two germline ends. Germline lookup yields CDR1 MNHEY and CDR2 SVGEGT. The CDR3, as DNA: TGTGCCAGCAGTTACTCTAGACTAGATTCTAGCACAGATACGCAGTATTTT. The encoded protein is CASSYSRLDSSTDTQYF.

Many counts were recorded for this clonotype. The rearrangement joins TRBV3-1 to TRBJ2-7, with D unclear. The CDR3 covers 12 residues. CDR1 is LGHDT, CDR2 YNNKEL, per germline (reference sequence). Trimming cost V 1 base and J 4 bases, with 5 bases left between them. DNA of the CDR3: TGTGCCAGCAGCCAAGTAGGGTACGAGCAGTACTTC. Translation gives CASSQVGYEQYF.

The chain carries TRBV5-5 and TRBJ2-2; the D gene is possibly TRBD2 (6 bases). V dropped 5 bases and J dropped 4 bases, with 21 bases sitting between them. Per germline, CDR1 SGHKS and CDR2 YYEKEE (reference sequence). The CDR3 has 17 residues. The CDR3 DNA reads TGTGCCAGCAGTTACGTCGTTGGGGGGAGTTCCACCGGGGAGCTGTTTTTT. As protein: CASSYVVGGSSTGELFF.

The V call is TRBV14, the J call TRBJ1-1; D is unclear. Trimming removed 0 bases from V and 3 bases from J, with 14 bases in between. CDR3 length equals 16 residues. In germline, CDR1 is SGHDN, CDR2 FVKESK. The CDR3 region is CASSQEYEGWYTEAFF. CDR3 DNA: TGTGCCAGCAGCCAAGAATATGAAGGATGGTACACTGAAGCTTTCTTT. Complete variable domain (other parts from reference TRBV14 and TRBJ1-1): EAGVTQFPSHSVIEKGQTVTLRCDPISGHDNLYWYRRVMGKEIKFLLHFVKESKQDESGMPNNRFLAERTGGTYSTLKVQPAELEDSGVYFCASSQEYEGWYTEAFFGQGTRLTVV.

This clonotype has only a few counts. The DNA for the CDR3 is TGCAGCGTTGGGGAGTTTAAGACTAGCGGAATCTACAATGAGCAGTTCTTC. This encodes CSVGEFKTSGIYNEQFF. The chain couples TRBV29-1 to TRBJ2-1; 9 bases are a match to TRBD2. Trimming cost V 4 bases and J 3 bases; bases outside gene matches: 13. Germline CDR1 and CDR2: SQVTM and ANQGSEA. The CDR3 covers 17 residues.

The chain carries TRBV6-5 and TRBJ2-4; D is possibly TRBD1 or TRBD2 (6 bases each). The last part of the DNA fits TRBJ2-7 better; the J call may be wrong. This CDR3 contains 15 residues. From germline, CDR1 is MNHEY and CDR2 SVGAGI. The CDR3: CASSYEKGGPYEQYF. CDR3 coding DNA: TGTGCCAGCAGTTATGAGAAGGGGGGACCATACGAGCAGTACTTC.

This chain connects TRBV3-1 to TRBJ2-1; D is tentatively TRBD1 or TRBD2 (5 bases each). The germline V gene has CDR1 LGHDT and CDR2 YNNKEL (reference sequence). This CDR3 contains 16 residues. Trimming took off 1 base at V and 7 bases at J, with 17 bases between the two ends. The CDR3 DNA is TGTGCCAGCAGCCAAGGCCTTGCCGGGACGCTGAATGAGCAGTTCTTC. It yields the protein CASSQGLAGTLNEQFF.

The chain is built from TRBV29-1 and TRBJ2-5, with 9 positions matching TRBD1. The J call may be mistaken, given a closer DNA end match to TRBJ2-7. Germline assignment: CDR1 SQVTM and CDR2 ANQGSEA. The length of the CDR3 is 13 residues. The CDR3 nucleotides read TGCAGTGGAGGGACAGGGACGGGGAACGAGCAGTACTTC. Translated: CSGGTGTGNEQYF.